This TCR beta chain was sequenced in a study of prognosis after radiotherapy for stage I lung cancer. Study conclusions and caveats: Reduced Shannon entropy following stereotactic body radiation therapy was recorded in patients who developed distant metastases. Nobody established whether the expanded TCR clones were specific to the tumor.

This CDR3 is 13 amino acids long. Trimming shortened V by 5 bases and J by 10 bases, and 12 bases separated the two germline ends. Germline V CDR1 and CDR2: SGHTA, FQGNSA. Genomic DNA provided the template from which TCR beta CDR3 was amplified by two-round multiplex PCR. With primers specific to each TRBV and TRBJ gene, the first-round PCR was performed. Each CDR3 protein gets one entry after TCRdb re-called the multiplex PCR reads with MiXCR. The table records fewer than 40,000 distinct CDR3 sequences, 25% to 40% of them present only once. A note on this clonotype: What it binds is unknown.

The sequencing here drew on PBMCs, taken before or after stereotactic body radiation therapy (not recorded which). The sequence was obtained from a donor over 45 with non-small cell lung cancer. The J gene is TRBJ1-6, the V gene TRBV7-2; D is possibly TRBD1 (6 bases). Written as DNA, the CDR3 is TGTGCCAGCAGCCCAAGGGGGGTATCACCCCTCCACTTT. Translation gives CASSPRGVSPLHF.